This section outlines one TCR beta chain sequence together with its context. This clonotype was observed a handful of times. There is no known antigen for this receptor. Base-call qualities are not available, and no considerably larger clone is one nucleotide away. Explained via the paper, the time point label denotes: healthy volunteer bleed at 6 weeks. Total RNA was isolated from unfractionated whole blood collected in Tempus Blood RNA tubes. Roughly five healthy volunteers were used as TCR sequencing controls and were bled at day 0, 2 weeks and 6 weeks. The sample comes from a study of human T cells and chemical hapten exposure (dated by TCRdb to the early 2020s). Notes on the research overall: The libraries were sequenced as a pool, and the TCR yield per sample differed mostly because of small variations in library volumes within the pool. Each blood RNA sample was used to sequence both TCR alpha and TCR beta chains. This study followed changes in the peripheral blood TCR repertoire in vivo during primary and secondary sensitization of alopecia patients to the hapten diphenylcyclopropenone (DPC). What the study reported, not specific to this receptor: Repeated subsampling changed both the strength of the expansion versus patch-test correlation and the threshold at which the correlation became significant. DPC sensitization did not change how many TCRs were above 1 in 1000 frequency, and no evidence was found of alterations in global repertoire structure.

Libraries were made using RACE. TCRdb records NextSeq 500 as the sequencer. During library preparation, unique molecular identifiers were attached to individual cDNA molecules so that TCRs could be counted in a quantitative, reproducible way. Turning to the authors' computational methods: Samples had a median of about 96,000 TCRs, with a range from about 23,224 to 750,000. The Decombinator software suite was used to annotate the V, J and CDR3 of the TCR reads. For the PS versus PT1 abundance plots, all samples were subsampled to the same number of TCRs (28,000). TCRs were defined as expanded if absent before sensitization and observed at least eight times at the 2-week time point. Clones were called with MiXCR by TCRdb after fastp trimmed the public reads at Q25, and only in-frame beta chains were retained. Rows with a matching CDR3 protein are joined into one entry that keeps the most common DNA and genes. The V and J calls here are based on TCRdb, not the publication. The sample table records more than 60,000 distinct CDR3 sequences; over 7% of these occur just once. The ten largest clonotypes hold approximately 1.5% of the sample.

CDR1 and CDR2 are read off the germline V gene as SNHLY and FYNNEI. Spanning cysteine to phenylalanine, the CDR3 consists of 15 amino acids. The only DNA kept is the CDR3, 45 bases in frame from the first base. Trimmed from V: 2 bases; trimmed from J: 8 bases; junction bases lacking a gene match: 7. The TCR sequence derives from a male donor in good health. Some clones in this sample may be carry-over from other donors' samples. The sequence is built from TRBV2 and TRBJ2-1; the central 9 bases match TRBD2. Sequencing was done on a sample of whole blood. The nucleotide sequence reads as follows: TGTGCCAGCAGTGAATGCGGGGGGGCTGATGATGAGCAGTTCTTC. The resulting protein is CASSECGGADDEQFF.